These 2 T cell receptor beta chains originate from one sample sequenced in a study of T-cell reconstitution after alpha-beta-depleted transplantation in children. Preparation of the TCRbeta library was carried out with unique molecular identifiers. TCRdb reprocessed the PCR reads via MiXCR and lists one record per CDR3 protein. The sample shows approximately 91,000 distinct CDR3 sequences, more than 7% of them seen only once. The input for sequencing was PBMCs from the stem cell graft donor, taken from the stem cell graft. The receptors stem from a human donor who donated a stem cell graft to a child with congenital amegakaryocytic thrombocytopenia.

This clonotype was observed many times. The rearrangement joins TRBV20-1 to TRBJ2-4, with a possible D match to TRBD1 (6 bases). V lost 2 bases to trimming and J lost 15 bases, with 14 bases between them. The germline gives CDR1 DFQATT, CDR2 SNEGSKA (reference sequence). The CDR3 is made up of 11 amino acids. CDR3 DNA: TGCAGTGCTAGAAGGCAGGGGAGAGCGTACTTC. Amino acid sequence: CSARRQGRAYF.

This clonotype appeared many times. The rearrangement joins TRBV30 to TRBJ1-2, with D possibly being TRBD1 (5 bases). Germline values: CDR1 GTSNPN, CDR2 SVGIG (reference sequence). V lost 4 bases and J lost 6, with 9 bases in between. The CDR3 contains 11 residues. The CDR3 region is CAWTGTNGYTF. The CDR3 DNA sequence: TGTGCCTGGACAGGGACCAATGGCTACACCTTC.